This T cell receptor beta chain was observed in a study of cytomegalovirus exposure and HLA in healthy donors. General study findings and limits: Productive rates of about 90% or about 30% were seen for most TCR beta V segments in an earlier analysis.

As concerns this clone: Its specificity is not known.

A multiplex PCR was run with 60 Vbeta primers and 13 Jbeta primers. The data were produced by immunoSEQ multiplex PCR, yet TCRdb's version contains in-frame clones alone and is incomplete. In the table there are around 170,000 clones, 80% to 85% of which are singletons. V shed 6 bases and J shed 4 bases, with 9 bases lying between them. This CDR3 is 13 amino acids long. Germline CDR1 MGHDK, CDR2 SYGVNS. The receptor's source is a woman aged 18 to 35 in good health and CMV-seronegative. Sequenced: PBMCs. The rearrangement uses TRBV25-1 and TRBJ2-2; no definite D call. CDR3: CASRSSVTGELFF. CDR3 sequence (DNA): TGTGCCAGCAGGTCGTCGGTCACCGGGGAGCTGTTTTTT.